These 7 T cell receptor beta chains were sequenced from one sample in a study of shared clonotypes between healthy human individuals. Naive-designated CD8 cells lacked CD45RO, were positively enriched for CCR7, and omitted terminally differentiated effector memory CD45RA+ cells. The method was immunoSEQ multiplex PCR; TCRdb's version includes in-frame clones alone and lacks a portion of them. Of fewer than 1 million clones listed, roughly 96% are singletons. The sequenced sample consisted of naive CD8+ T cells sorted from blood. All receptors derive from a man aged 25 to 40 in good health.

The gene calls are TRBV5-1 and TRBJ2-7, with TRBD2 identical over 7 bases. With 2 bases clipped from V and 4 bases from J, the junction kept 12 bases outside the gene matches. Germline-derived CDR1 and CDR2 are SGHRS and YFSETQ. CDR3 length: 16 amino acids. CDR3 region: CASSFVGGFNFYEQYF. In nucleotides, the CDR3 is TGCGCCAGCAGCTTCGTGGGGGGGTTCAACTTTTACGAGCAGTACTTC. Looking up the rest from reference TRBV5-1 and TRBJ2-7 gives the full variable domain: KAGVTQTPRYLIKTRGQQVTLSCSPISGHRSVSWYQQTPGQGLQFLFEYFSETQRNKGNFPGRFSGRQFSNSRSEMNVSTLELGDSALYLCASSFVGGFNFYEQYFGPGTRLTVT.

The V call is TRBV29-1, the J call TRBJ1-5; D gene ambiguous. The ends were cut back, 4 bases at V and 5 bases at J, with 18 bases in the middle. CDR1 SQVTM and CDR2 ANQGSEA come from the germline V gene. The CDR3 is made up of 15 amino acids. CDR3 coding DNA: TGCAGCGTTGTTCCCGAAGGAGACATAGATCAGCCCCAGCATTTT. Its translation: CSVVPEGDIDQPQHF. The variable domain in full, completed from reference TRBV29-1 and TRBJ1-5, reads SAVISQKPSRDICQRGTSLTIQCQVDSQVTMMFWYRQQPGQSLTLIATANQGSEATYESGFVIDKFPISRPNLTFSTLTVSNMSPEDSSIYLCSVVPEGDIDQPQHFGDGTRLSIL.

The V gene is TRBV6-6, the J gene TRBJ2-7; D is unresolved. This CDR3 is built from 15 residues. V dropped 0 bases and J dropped 0 bases, with 9 bases sitting between them. Germline V gives CDR1 MNHNY, CDR2 SVGAGI (reference sequence). The CDR3 is CASSYSSPSSYEQYF. Written as DNA, the CDR3 is TGTGCCAGCAGTTACTCGAGCCCGAGCTCCTACGAGCAGTACTTC.

The chain links TRBV7-9 to TRBJ2-1; 8 bases align to TRBD2. Germline lookup yields CDR1 SEHNR and CDR2 FQNEAQ (reference sequence). This CDR3 has 13 residues. Trimming at V came to 10 bases and at J to 4 bases, leaving 6 bases not matched to a gene. CDR3 in amino acids: CATTSGIYNEQFF. DNA for the CDR3: TGTGCCACTACTAGCGGTATATACAATGAGCAGTTCTTC.

The chain has TRBV15 and TRBJ2-3, with 7 bases lining up with TRBD2. Germline values: CDR1 LNHNV, CDR2 YYDKDF (reference sequence). Trimming cost V 5 bases and J 4 bases; bases outside gene matches: 12. The CDR3 is 16 residues long. The chain's CDR3 is CATSVRRENFADTQYF. The CDR3 coding sequence is TGTGCCACCAGCGTTCGGCGGGAGAACTTCGCAGATACGCAGTATTTT.

A remark on this clone: The same CDR3 arises from other DNA sequences in this sample as well. The chain joins TRBV6-5 to TRBJ1-4; a possible D gene is TRBD1 (5 bases). Between the trimmed V and J ends, which lost 0 bases and 8 bases, there was a span of 10 bases. The CDR3 consists of 14 residues. Germline V CDR1 and CDR2: MNHEY, SVGAGI. Here the CDR3 DNA reads TGTGCCAGCAGTTACTCGCAGGGATACGAAAAACTGTTTTTT. Amino acids: CASSYSQGYEKLFF.

The CDR3 DNA reads as TGTGCCAGCGGCTCTGCTGATGATTACTATGGCTACACCTTC. As protein: CASGSADDYYGYTF. The chain couples TRBV6-6 to TRBJ1-2, with unresolved D. This CDR3 spans 14 amino acids. In germline, CDR1 is MNHNY, CDR2 SVGAGI (reference sequence). Trimming cost V 8 bases and J 3 bases, with 16 bases left between them.